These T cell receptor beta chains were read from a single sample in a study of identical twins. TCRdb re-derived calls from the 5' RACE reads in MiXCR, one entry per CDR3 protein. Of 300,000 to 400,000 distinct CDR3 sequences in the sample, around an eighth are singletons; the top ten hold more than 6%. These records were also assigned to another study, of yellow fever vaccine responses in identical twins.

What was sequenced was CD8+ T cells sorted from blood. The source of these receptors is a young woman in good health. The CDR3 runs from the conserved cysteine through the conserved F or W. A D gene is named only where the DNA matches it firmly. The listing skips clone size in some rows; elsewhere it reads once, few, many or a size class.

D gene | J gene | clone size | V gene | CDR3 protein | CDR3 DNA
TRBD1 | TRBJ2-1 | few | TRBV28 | CASSSDRGAYNEQFF | TGTGCCAGCAGTTCAGACAGGGGAGCCTACAATGAGCAGTTCTTC
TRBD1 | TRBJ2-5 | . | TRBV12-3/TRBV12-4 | CASSKTGAPQETQYF | TGTGCCAGCAGCAAGACAGGGGCGCCACAAGAGACCCAGTACTTC
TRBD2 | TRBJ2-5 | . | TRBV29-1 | CSVEGLAGVWESKTQYF | TGCAGCGTTGAAGGACTAGCGGGAGTTTGGGAATCCAAGACCCAGTACTTC
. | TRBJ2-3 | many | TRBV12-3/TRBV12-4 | CASSFYGFTDTQYF | TGTGCCAGCAGTTTCTACGGATTCACAGATACGCAGTATTTT
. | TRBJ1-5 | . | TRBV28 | CASSLTDNQPQHF | TGTGCCAGCAGTTTGACTGACAATCAGCCCCAGCATTTT
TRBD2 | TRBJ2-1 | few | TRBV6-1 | CASSFHSGSKKGNEQFF | TGTGCCAGCAGCTTTCATAGCGGGAGTAAAAAAGGGAATGAGCAGTTCTTC
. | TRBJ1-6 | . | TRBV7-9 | CASSSSGDSPLHF | TGTGCCAGCAGCTCATCAGGGGATTCACCCCTCCACTTT
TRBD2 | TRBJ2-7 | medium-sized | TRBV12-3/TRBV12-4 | CASSLAGASYEQYF | TGTGCCAGCTCCTTAGCGGGAGCGTCCTACGAGCAGTACTTC
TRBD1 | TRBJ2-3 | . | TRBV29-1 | CSASGTGLADTQYF | TGCAGCGCCTCCGGGACAGGGCTCGCAGATACGCAGTATTTT
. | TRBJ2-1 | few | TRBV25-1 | CASSEVSNYNEQFF | TGTGCCAGCAGTGAAGTTTCCAACTACAATGAGCAGTTCTTC
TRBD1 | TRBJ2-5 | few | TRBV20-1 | CSASSDGQGATLYQETQYF | TGCAGTGCTAGCTCGGACGGACAGGGGGCTACACTGTACCAAGAGACCCAGTACTTC
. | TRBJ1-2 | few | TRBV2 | CASNNNYGYTF | TGTGCCAGCAATAACAACTATGGCTACACCTTC
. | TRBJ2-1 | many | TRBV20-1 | CSARDSLLGGRSYNEQFF | TGCAGTGCTAGAGATTCCCTTCTTGGGGGAAGGTCTTACAATGAGCAGTTCTTC
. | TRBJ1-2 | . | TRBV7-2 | CASSSELVANYGYTF | TGTGCCAGCAGCTCCGAGCTCGTGGCGAACTATGGCTACACCTTC
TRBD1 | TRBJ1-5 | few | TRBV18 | CASSPRTGRSNQPQHF | TGTGCCAGCTCACCCCGGACAGGGAGAAGCAATCAGCCCCAGCATTTT
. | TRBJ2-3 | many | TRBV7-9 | CASSLRREGADTQYF | TGTGCCAGCAGCTTGAGGCGGGAAGGTGCAGATACGCAGTATTTT
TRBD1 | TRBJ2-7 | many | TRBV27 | CASSFGTGGYEQYF | TGTGCCAGCAGTTTTGGGACAGGGGGCTACGAGCAGTACTTC
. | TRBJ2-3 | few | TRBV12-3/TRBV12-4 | CASSLRIDTQYF | TGTGCCAGCAGTCTCCGGATAGATACGCAGTATTTT
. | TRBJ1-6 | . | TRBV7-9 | CASSLAAGMSPLHF | TGTGCCAGCAGCTTAGCGGCTGGGATGTCACCTCTCCACTTT
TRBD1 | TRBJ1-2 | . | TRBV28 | CASTPLPGQGYGYTF | TGTGCCAGCACCCCACTCCCGGGACAGGGGTATGGCTACACCTTC
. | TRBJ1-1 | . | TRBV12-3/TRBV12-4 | CASSFGGVTEAFF | TGTGCCAGCAGTTTCGGGGGGGTGACTGAAGCTTTCTTT
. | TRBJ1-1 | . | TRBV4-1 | CASSQDPGRGTEAFF | TGCGCCAGCAGCCAAGATCCGGGGAGAGGCACTGAAGCTTTCTTT
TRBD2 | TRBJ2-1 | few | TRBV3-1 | CASSLSSGGLSSNEQFF | TGTGCCAGCAGCCTCTCTTCGGGGGGATTGTCTTCCAATGAGCAGTTCTTC
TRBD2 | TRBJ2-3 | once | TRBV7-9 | CASSPTSGGSTDTQYF | TGTGCCAGCAGCCCCACTAGCGGGGGGAGCACAGATACGCAGTATTTT
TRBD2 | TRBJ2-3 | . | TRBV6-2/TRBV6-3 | CAIRGLAGGSTDTQYF | TGTGCCATCCGAGGACTAGCGGGGGGTAGCACAGATACGCAGTATTTT
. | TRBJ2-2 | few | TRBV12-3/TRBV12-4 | CASSLAPGPGTGELFF | TGTGCCAGCAGTTTAGCTCCGGGACCTGGCACCGGGGAGCTGTTTTTT
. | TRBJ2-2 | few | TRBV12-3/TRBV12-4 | CASSGLGMNTGELFF | TGTGCCAGCAGTGGGCTCGGAATGAACACCGGGGAGCTGTTTTTT
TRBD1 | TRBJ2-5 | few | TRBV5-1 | CASSFRDREQETQYF | TGCGCCAGCAGCTTCCGGGACAGGGAACAAGAGACCCAGTACTTC
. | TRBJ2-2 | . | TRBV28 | CASAEGAGGELFF | TGTGCCAGTGCGGAGGGGGCCGGCGGGGAGCTGTTTTTT
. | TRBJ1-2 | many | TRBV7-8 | CASSLGWAGVCCNYGYTF | TGTGCCAGCAGCTTAGGTTGGGCAGGGGTCTGCTGTAACTATGGCTACACCTTC
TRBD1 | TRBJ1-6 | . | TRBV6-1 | CDTWDRGFYNSPLHF | TGTGACACCTGGGACAGGGGGTTCTATAATTCACCCCTCCACTTT
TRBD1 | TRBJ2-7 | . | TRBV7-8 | CASSFGTGASYEQYF | TGTGCCAGCAGCTTTGGCACAGGGGCGTCCTACGAGCAGTACTTC
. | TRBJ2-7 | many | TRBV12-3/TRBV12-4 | CASSFTGTGEQYF | TGTGCCAGCAGTTTCACCGGGACCGGGGAGCAGTACTTC
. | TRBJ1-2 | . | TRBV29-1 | CSAPARGDYGYTF | TGCAGCGCCCCCGCTCGGGGGGACTATGGCTACACCTTC
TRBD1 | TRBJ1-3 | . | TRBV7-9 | CASSDLGTDSGNTIYF | TGTGCCAGCAGCGACCTGGGGACAGACTCTGGAAACACCATATATTTT
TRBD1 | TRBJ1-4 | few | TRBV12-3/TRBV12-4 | CASGGDSEKLFF | TGTGCCAGCGGCGGGGACAGTGAAAAACTGTTTTTT
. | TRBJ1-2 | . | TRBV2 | CASSVGQNYGYTF | TGTGCCAGCAGTGTCGGTCAGAACTATGGCTACACCTTC
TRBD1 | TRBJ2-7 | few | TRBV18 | CASSTLGRDRAYEQYF | TGTGCCAGCTCCACCCTCGGCCGGGACAGGGCCTACGAGCAGTACTTC
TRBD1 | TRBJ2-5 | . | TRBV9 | CASSASGTGLLETQYF | TGTGCCAGCAGCGCCTCCGGGACAGGGTTACTGGAGACCCAGTACTTC
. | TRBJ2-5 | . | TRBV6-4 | CASSDFGETQYF | TGTGCCAGCAGTGATTTTGGGGAGACCCAGTACTTC
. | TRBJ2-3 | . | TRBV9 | CASSVDDRSTDTQYF | TGTGCCAGCAGCGTGGACGACAGAAGCACAGATACGCAGTATTTT
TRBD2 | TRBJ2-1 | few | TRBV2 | CASSDWRGEINEQFF | TGTGCCAGCAGTGACTGGCGGGGGGAAATCAATGAGCAGTTCTTC
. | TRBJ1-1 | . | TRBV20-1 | CSAVGGLEVGVNTEAFF | TGCAGTGCTGTAGGGGGACTTGAGGTAGGCGTGAACACTGAAGCTTTCTTT
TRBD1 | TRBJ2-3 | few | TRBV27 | CASNWIQGAADTQYF | TGTGCCAGCAATTGGATACAGGGGGCCGCAGATACGCAGTATTTT
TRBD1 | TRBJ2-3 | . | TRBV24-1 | CATSDSPGQGPDTQYF | TGTGCCACCAGTGATTCACCGGGACAGGGACCCGATACGCAGTATTTT
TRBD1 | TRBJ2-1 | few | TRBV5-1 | CATRQGNEQFF | TGCGCCACCAGACAGGGCAATGAGCAGTTCTTC